The entry that follows covers one T cell receptor beta chain sequence. These data come from a study of blood T cell repertoires in COVID-19. Study-wide background: Whether acute or convalescent, the COVID-19 samples came from the United States, Italy and Spain. PBMCs, B-cell-depleted T cells, or T cells were the source of the cDNA or gDNA that made up the material.

TCRdb's copy holds only in-frame clones and misses some; the assay was immunoSEQ multiplex PCR. Of about 50,000 clones listed, 65% to 85% are singletons. Germline-derived CDR1 and CDR2 are MNHNY and SVGAGI (reference sequence). Trimming took 7 bases from V and 4 from J; bases not matched to a gene: 7. This CDR3 comprises 15 residues. Material: peripheral blood. This TCR was sampled from a human donor in a cohort sampled during active COVID-19. J is TRBJ2-4 and V is TRBV6-6; 10 nucleotides agree with TRBD1. The DNA of the CDR3 is TGTGCCAGCACCGGGGGGACAGGGGAGAAAAACATTCAGTACTTC. As protein: CASTGGTGEKNIQYF.